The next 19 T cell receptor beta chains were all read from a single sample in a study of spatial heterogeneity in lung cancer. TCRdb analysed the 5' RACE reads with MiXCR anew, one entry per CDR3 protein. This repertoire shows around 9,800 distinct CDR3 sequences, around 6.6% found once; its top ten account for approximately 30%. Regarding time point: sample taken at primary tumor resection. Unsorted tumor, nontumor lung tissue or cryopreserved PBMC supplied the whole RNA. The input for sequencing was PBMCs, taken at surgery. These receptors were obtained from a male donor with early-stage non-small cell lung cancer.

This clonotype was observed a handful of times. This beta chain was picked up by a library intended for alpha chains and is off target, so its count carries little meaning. CDR3 sequence (DNA): TGTGCCAGCAGCTTCGGACAGGGGATAGAGACCCAGTACTTC. Its translation is CASSFGQGIETQYF. The chain employs TRBV5-4 and TRBJ2-5, with 9 bases fitting TRBD1. Germline CDR1 and CDR2: SGHNT and YYREEE (reference sequence). This CDR3 is built from 14 residues. Trimming took 2 bases from V and 4 from J; bases not matched to a gene: 3.

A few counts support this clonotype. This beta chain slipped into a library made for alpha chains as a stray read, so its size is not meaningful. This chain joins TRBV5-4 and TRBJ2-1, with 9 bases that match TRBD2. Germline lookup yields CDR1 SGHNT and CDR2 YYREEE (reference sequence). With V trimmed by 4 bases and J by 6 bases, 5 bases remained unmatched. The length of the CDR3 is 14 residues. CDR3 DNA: TGTGCCAGCAGCCGAGGTAGCGGGGGCAATGAGCAGTTCTTC. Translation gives CASSRGSGGNEQFF.

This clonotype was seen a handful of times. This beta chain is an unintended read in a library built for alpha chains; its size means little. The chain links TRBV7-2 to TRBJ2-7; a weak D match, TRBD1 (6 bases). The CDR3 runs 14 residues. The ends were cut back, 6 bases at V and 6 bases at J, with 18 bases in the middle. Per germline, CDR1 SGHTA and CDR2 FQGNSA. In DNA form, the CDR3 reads TGTGCCAGCAGTCCAACTTATCAGGGGCCCGAGCAGTACTTC. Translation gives CASSPTYQGPEQYF.

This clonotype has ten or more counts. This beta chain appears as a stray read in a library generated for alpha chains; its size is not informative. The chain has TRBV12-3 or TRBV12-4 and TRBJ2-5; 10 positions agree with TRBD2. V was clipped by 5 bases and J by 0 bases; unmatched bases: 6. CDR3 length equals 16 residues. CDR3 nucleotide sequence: TGTGCCAGCAGTCTTCGGACTAGCGGTTACCAAGAGACCCAGTACTTC. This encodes CASSLRTSGYQETQYF.

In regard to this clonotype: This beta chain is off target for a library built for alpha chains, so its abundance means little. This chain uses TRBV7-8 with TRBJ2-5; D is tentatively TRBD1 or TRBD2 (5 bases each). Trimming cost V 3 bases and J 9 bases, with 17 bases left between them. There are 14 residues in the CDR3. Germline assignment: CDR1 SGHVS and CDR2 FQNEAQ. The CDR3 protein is CASSLGADNGAQYF. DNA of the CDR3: TGTGCCAGCAGCTTGGGAGCGGACAACGGGGCCCAGTACTTC.

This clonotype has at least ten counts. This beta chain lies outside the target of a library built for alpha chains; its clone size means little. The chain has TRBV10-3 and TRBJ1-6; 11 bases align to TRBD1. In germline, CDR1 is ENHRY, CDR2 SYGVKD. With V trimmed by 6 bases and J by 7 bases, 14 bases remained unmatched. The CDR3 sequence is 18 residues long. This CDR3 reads CAIRAGTGGSFENSPLHF. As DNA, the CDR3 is TGTGCCATCAGAGCCGGGACAGGGGGAAGTTTCGAGAATTCACCCCTCCACTTT.

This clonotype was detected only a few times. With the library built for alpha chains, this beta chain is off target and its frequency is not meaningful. The CDR3: CASSYGPGAPYEQYF. As DNA, the CDR3 is TGTGCCAGCAGTTACGGTCCGGGAGCGCCCTACGAGCAGTACTTC. The chain has TRBV6-6 and TRBJ2-7; the D gene is possibly TRBD2 (6 bases). The CDR3 runs 15 residues. Trimming removed 2 bases at V and 2 bases at J, with 13 bases between. Per germline, CDR1 MNHNY and CDR2 SVGAGI (reference sequence).

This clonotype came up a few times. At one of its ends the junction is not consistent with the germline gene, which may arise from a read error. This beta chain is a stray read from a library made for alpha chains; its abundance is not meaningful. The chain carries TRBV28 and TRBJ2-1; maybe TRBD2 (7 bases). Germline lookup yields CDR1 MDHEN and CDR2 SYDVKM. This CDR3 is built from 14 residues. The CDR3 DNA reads TGTACCAGCAGTTCGGGGGGCGTCTACAATGAGCAGTTCTTC. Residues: CTSSSGGVYNEQFF.

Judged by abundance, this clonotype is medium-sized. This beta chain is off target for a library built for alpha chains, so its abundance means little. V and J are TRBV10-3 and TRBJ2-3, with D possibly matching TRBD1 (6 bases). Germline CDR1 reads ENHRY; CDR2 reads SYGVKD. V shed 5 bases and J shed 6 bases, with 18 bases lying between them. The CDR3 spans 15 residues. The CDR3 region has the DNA TGTGCCATCAGTACAGGGACACAAGGTGGGGATACGCAGTATTTT. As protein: CAISTGTQGGDTQYF.

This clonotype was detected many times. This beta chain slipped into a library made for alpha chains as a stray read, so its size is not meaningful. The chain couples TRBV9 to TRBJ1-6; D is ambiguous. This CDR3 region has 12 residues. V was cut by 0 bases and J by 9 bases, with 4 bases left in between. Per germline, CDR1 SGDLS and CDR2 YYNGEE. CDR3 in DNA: TGTGCCAGCAGCGTAGAGGGTTCACCCCTCCACTTT. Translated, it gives CASSVEGSPLHF.

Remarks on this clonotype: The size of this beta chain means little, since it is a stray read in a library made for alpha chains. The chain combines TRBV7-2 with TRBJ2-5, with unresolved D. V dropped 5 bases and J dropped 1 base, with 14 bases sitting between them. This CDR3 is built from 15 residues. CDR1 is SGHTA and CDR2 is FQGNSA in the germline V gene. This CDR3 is CASSPLVAAQETQYF. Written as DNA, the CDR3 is TGTGCCAGCAGCCCCCTAGTGGCAGCCCAAGAGACCCAGTACTTC.

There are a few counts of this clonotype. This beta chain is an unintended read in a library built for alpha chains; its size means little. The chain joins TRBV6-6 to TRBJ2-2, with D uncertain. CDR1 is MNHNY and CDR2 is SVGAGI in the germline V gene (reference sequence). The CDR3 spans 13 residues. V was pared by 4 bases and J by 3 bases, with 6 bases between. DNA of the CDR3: TGTGCCAGCAGTTCCCGGGACACCGGGGAGCTGTTTTTT. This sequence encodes CASSSRDTGELFF.

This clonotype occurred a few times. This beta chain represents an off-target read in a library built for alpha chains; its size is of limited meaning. This CDR3 reads CASSHPHRGGAADTQYF. The CDR3 DNA follows: TGTGCCAGCAGCCACCCCCATAGGGGGGGGGCCGCAGATACGCAGTATTTT. J is TRBJ2-3 and V is TRBV3-1; D might be TRBD2 (7 bases). Trimming pared 3 bases from V and 4 bases from J, leaving 20 bases between. Germline CDR1 LGHDT, CDR2 YNNKEL (reference sequence). The CDR3 length is 17 residues.

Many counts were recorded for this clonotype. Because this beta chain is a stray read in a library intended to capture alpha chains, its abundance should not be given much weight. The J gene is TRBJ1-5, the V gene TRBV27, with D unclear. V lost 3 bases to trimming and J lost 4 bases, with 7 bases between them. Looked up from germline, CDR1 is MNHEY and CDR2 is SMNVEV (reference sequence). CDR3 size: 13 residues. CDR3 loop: CASSFERNQPQHF. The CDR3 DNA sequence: TGTGCCAGCAGTTTTGAGAGGAATCAGCCCCAGCATTTT.

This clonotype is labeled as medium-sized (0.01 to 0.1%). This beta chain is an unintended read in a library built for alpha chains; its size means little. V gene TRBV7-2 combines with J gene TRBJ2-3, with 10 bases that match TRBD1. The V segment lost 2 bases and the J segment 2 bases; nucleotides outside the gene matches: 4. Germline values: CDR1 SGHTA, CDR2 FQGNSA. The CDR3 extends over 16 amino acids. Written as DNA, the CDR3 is TGTGCCAGCAGCTTAAGGGGACAGGGGCACACAGATACGCAGTATTTT. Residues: CASSLRGQGHTDTQYF. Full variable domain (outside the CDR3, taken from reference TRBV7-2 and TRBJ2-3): GAGVSQSPSNKVTEKGKDVELRCDPISGHTALYWYRQSLGQGLEFLIYFQGNSAPDKSGLPSDRFSAERTGGSVSTLTIQRTQQEDSAVYLCASSLRGQGHTDTQYFGPGTRLTVL.

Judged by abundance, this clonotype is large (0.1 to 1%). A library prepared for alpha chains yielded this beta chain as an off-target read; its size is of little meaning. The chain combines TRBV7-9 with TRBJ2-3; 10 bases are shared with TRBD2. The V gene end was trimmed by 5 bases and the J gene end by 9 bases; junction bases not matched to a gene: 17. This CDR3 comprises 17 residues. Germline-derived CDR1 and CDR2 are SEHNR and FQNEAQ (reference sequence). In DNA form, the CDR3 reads TGTGCCAGCAGCCATACCCGTCTAGCGGGAGTGGTAGGCACGCAGTATTTT. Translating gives CASSHTRLAGVVGTQYF.

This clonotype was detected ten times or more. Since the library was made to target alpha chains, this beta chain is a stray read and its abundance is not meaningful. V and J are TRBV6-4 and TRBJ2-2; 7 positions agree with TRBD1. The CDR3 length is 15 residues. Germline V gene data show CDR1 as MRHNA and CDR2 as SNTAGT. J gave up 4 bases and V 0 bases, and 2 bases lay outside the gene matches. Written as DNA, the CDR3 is TGTGCCAGCAGTGACTCCGCAGGGGGCACCGGGGAGCTGTTTTTT. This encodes CASSDSAGGTGELFF.

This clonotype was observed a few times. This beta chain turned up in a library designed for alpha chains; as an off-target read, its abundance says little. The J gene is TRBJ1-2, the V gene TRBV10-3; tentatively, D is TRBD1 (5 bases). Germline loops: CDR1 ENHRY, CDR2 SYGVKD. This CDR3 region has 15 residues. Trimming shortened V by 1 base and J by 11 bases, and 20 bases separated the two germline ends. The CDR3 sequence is CAISEFPEIPRGYTF. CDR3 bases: TGTGCCATCAGTGAGTTCCCGGAAATCCCGCGGGGGTACACCTTC.

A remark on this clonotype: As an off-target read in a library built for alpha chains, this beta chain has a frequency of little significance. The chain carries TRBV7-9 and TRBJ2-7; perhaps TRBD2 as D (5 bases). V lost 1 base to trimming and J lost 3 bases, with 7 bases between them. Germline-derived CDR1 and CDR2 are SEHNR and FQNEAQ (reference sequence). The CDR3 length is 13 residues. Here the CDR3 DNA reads TGTGCCAGCAGCTTAGTCGCGGGCTACGAGCAGTACTTC. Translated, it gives CASSLVAGYEQYF. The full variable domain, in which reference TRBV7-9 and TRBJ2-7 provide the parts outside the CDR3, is DTGVSQNPRHKITKRGQNVTFRCDPISEHNRLYWYRQTLGQGPEFLTYFQNEAQLEKSRLLSDRFSAERPKGSFSTLEIQRTEQGDSAMYLCASSLVAGYEQYFGPGTRLTVT.